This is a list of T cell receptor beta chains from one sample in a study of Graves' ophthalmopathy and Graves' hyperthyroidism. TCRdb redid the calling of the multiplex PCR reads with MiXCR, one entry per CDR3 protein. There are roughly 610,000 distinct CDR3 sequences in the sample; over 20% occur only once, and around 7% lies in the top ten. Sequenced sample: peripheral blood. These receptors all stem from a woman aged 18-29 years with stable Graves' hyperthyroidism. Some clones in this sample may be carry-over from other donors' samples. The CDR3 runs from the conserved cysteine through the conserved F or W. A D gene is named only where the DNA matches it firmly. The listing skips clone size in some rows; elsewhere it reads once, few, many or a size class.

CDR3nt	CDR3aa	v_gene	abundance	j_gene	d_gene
TGTGCCAGCAGTTACGAGGCGGGGCGGCAACCCTACGAGCAGTACTTC	CASSYEAGRQPYEQYF	TRBV6-5	many	TRBJ2-7	-
TGTGCCTGGAGAGAACCCGGGGAGCTGTTTTTT	CAWREPGELFF	TRBV30	-	TRBJ2-2	-
TGCGCCAGCAGCCCTATGGGACAGGGGGTATTCGAGCAGTACTTC	CASSPMGQGVFEQYF	TRBV4-1	many	TRBJ2-7	TRBD1
TGTGCCAGCAGTTTCCTCCCCGGGACAGGGGTCAAGTTTGCTTTCTTT	CASSFLPGTGVKFAFF	TRBV27	many	TRBJ1-1	TRBD1
TGTGCCAGCAGCCGACAACAGTATGGCTACACCTTC	CASSRQQYGYTF	TRBV7-9	-	TRBJ1-2	-
TGCGCCAGCAGCTTGGGGTCAGGGGGTACGAACACCGGGGAGCTGTTTTTT	CASSLGSGGTNTGELFF	TRBV5-1	few	TRBJ2-2	TRBD1
TGTGCCAGCAGCTTAGAGATGGGTGGCTACACCTTC	CASSLEMGGYTF	TRBV7-2	many	TRBJ1-2	-
TGTGCCAGCAGCTTAGGCGGGCGGGGCTCCCACGGCGAGCAGTACTTC	CASSLGGRGSHGEQYF	TRBV12-3/TRBV12-4	-	TRBJ2-7	-
TGTGCCAGCAGCGCGGCCTCAGGAAACGAGCAGTACTTC	CASSAASGNEQYF	TRBV5-6	many	TRBJ2-7	-
TGCAGCGTTGATGTCCATGGAGGCGAAGAGACCCAGTACTTC	CSVDVHGGEETQYF	TRBV29-1	-	TRBJ2-5	-
TGTGCCACCAATCTCCGGACAGGTACCACATATGGCTACACCTTC	CATNLRTGTTYGYTF	TRBV10-3	many	TRBJ1-2	TRBD1